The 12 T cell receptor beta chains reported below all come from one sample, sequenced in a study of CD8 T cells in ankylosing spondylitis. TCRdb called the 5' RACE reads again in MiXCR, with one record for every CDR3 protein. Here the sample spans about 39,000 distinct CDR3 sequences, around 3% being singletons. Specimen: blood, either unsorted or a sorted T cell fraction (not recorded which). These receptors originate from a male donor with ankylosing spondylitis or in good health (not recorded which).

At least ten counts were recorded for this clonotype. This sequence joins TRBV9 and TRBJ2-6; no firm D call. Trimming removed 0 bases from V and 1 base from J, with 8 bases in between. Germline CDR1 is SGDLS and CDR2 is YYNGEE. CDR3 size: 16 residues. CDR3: CASSVGHTSGANVLTF. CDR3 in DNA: TGTGCCAGCAGCGTAGGGCATACTTCTGGGGCCAACGTCCTGACTTTC.

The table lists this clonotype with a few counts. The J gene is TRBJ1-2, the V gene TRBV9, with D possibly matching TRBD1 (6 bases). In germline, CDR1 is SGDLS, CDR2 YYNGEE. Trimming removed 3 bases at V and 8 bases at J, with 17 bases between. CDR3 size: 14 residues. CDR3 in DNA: TGTGCCAGCAGCGGACTTACAGGGCGGCAGGGCTACACCTTC. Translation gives CASSGLTGRQGYTF.

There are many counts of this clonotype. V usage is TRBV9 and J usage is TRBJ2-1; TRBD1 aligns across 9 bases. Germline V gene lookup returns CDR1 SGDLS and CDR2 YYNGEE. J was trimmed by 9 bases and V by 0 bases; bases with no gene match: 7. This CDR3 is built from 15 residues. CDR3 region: CASSVDHRGLGEQFF. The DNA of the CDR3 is TGTGCCAGCAGCGTAGATCACAGGGGGCTAGGTGAGCAGTTCTTC.

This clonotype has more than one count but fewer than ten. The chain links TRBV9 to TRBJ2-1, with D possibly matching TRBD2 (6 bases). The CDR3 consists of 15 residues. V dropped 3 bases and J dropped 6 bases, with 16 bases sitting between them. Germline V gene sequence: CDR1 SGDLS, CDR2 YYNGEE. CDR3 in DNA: TGTGCCAGCAGCGAGGCGGGAACCCCCCTCAATGAGCAGTTCTTC. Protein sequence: CASSEAGTPLNEQFF.

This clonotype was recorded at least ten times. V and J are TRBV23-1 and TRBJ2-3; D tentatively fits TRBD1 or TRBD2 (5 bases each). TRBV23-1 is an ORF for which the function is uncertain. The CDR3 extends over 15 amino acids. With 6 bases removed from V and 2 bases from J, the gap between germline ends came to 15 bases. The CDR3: CASRSRDRYTDTQYF. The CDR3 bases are TGCGCCAGCAGGAGCCGGGACCGATACACAGATACGCAGTATTTT.

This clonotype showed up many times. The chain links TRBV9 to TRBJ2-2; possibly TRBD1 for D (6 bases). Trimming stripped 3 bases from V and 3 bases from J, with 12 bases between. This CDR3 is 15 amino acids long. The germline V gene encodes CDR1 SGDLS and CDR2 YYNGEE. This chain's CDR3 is CASSARDTYTGELFF. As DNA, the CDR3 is TGTGCCAGCAGCGCCCGGGACACTTACACCGGGGAGCTGTTTTTT. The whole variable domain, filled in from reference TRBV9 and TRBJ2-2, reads DSGVTQTPKHLITATGQRVTLRCSPRSGDLSVYWYQQSLDQGLQFLIQYYNGEERAKGNILERFSAQQFPDLHSELNLSSLELGDSALYFCASSARDTYTGELFFGEGSRLTVL.

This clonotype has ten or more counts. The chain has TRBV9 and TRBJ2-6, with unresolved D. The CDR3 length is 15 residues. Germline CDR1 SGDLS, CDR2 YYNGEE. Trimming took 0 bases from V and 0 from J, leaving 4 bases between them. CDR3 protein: CASSVGDSGANVLTF. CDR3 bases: TGTGCCAGCAGCGTAGGTGACTCTGGGGCCAACGTCCTGACTTTC.

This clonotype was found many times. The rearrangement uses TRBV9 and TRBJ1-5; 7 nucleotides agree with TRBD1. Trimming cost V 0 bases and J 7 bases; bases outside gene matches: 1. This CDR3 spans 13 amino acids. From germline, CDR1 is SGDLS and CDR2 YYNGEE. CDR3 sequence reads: CASSVGTGQPQHF. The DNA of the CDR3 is TGTGCCAGCAGCGTAGGGACAGGCCAGCCCCAGCATTTT.

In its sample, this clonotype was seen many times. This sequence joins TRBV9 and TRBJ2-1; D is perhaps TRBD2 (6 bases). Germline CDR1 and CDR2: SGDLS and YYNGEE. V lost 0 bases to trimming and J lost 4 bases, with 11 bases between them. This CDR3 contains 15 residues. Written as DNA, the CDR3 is TGTGCCAGCAGCGTAGTAGCGGACCTGTACAATGAGCAGTTCTTC. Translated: CASSVVADLYNEQFF.

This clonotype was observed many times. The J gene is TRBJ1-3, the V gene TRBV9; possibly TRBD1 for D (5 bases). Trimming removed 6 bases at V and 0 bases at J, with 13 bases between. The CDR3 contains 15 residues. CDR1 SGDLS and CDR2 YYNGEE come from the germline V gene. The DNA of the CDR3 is TGTGCCAGCACAAGGTGGGGGGGCTCTGGAAACACCATATATTTT. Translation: CASTRWGGSGNTIYF.

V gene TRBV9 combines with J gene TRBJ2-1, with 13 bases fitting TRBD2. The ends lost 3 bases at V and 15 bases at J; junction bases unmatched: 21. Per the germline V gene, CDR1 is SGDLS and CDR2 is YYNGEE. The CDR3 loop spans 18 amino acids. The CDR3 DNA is TGTGCCAGCAGCGGCTCGTTGTTAGGACTAGCGGGAGAGGTTAGGCTGTTCTTC. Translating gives CASSGSLLGLAGEVRLFF. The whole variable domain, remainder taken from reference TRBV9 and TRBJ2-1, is DSGVTQTPKHLITATGQRVTLRCSPRSGDLSVYWYQQSLDQGLQFLIQYYNGEERAKGNILERFSAQQFPDLHSELNLSSLELGDSALYFCASSGSLLGLAGEVRLFFGPGTRLTVL.

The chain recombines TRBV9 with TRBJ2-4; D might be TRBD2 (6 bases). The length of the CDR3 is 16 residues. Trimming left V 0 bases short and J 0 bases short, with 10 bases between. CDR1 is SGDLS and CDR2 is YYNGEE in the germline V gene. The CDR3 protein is CASSVGDFLAKNIQYF. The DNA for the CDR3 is TGTGCCAGCAGCGTAGGGGACTTTCTAGCCAAAAACATTCAGTACTTC. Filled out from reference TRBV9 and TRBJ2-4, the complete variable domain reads DSGVTQTPKHLITATGQRVTLRCSPRSGDLSVYWYQQSLDQGLQFLIQYYNGEERAKGNILERFSAQQFPDLHSELNLSSLELGDSALYFCASSVGDFLAKNIQYFGAGTRLSVL.